What follows is one T cell receptor beta chain and its context. Trimming removed 5 bases from V and 10 bases from J; junction bases left unmatched: 14. In germline, CDR1 is SGHVS, CDR2 FQNEAQ. This CDR3 comprises 16 residues. The sample belongs to a study of cytomegalovirus exposure and HLA in healthy donors. Primers for the PCR totalled 60 Vbeta and 13 Jbeta. Clones were read by immunoSEQ multiplex PCR, and TCRdb kept only the in-frame ones, dropping some. The sample shows roughly 100,000 clones, 75% to 80% of them seen only once. This sequence originates from a female donor in good health and CMV-seronegative. V gene TRBV7-8 combines with J gene TRBJ2-1, with 10 bases matching TRBD2. Sequencing used PBMCs. The CDR3 coding sequence is TGTGCCAGCAGCCTAATCGGGACTAGCGCCCTGGCCGAGCAGTTCTTC. Residues: CASSLIGTSALAEQFF.